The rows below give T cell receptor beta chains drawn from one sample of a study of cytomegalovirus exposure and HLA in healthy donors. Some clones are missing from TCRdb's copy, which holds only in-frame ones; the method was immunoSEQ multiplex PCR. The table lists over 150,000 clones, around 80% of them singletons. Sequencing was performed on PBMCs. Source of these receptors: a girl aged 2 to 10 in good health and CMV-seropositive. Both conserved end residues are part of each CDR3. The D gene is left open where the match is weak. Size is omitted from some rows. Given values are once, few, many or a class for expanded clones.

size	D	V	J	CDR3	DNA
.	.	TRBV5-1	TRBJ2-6	CASSLGQISGANVLTF	TGCGCCAGCAGCTTGGGACAGATCTCTGGGGCCAACGTCCTGACTTTC
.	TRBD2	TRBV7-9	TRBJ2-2	CASSETTAGVTGELFF	TGTGCCAGCAGTGAAACGACAGCGGGGGTCACCGGGGAGCTGTTTTTT
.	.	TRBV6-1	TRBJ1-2	CASSELIGRVPDYGYTF	TGTGCCAGCAGTGAATTAATTGGCAGGGTCCCGGACTATGGCTACACCTTC
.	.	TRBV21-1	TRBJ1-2	CASSKANRGLRNYGYTF	TGTGCCAGCAGCAAAGCCAACAGGGGGCTGAGGAACTATGGCTACACCTTC
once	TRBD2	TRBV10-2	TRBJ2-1	CASRRTSGAYNEQFF	TGCGCCAGCAGGCGGACTAGCGGGGCCTACAATGAGCAGTTCTTC
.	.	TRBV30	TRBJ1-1	CACTDLGSMNTEAFF	TGTGCCTGCACGGACCTTGGGAGCATGAACACTGAAGCTTTCTTT
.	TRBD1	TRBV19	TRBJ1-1	CASSSGTGGEGNTEAFF	TGTGCCAGTAGTTCCGGGACAGGGGGCGAAGGTAACACTGAAGCTTTCTTT
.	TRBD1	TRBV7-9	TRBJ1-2	CASTNGDRSNYGYTF	TGTGCCAGCACCAATGGGGACAGATCTAACTATGGCTACACCTTC
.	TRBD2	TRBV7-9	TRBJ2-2	CASSPRGVETGELFF	TGTGCCAGCAGCCCTCGGGGGGTAGAAACCGGGGAGCTGTTTTTT
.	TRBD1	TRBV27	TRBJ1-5	CASSVNRGGNQPQHF	TGTGCCAGCAGTGTAAACAGGGGTGGCAATCAGCCCCAGCATTTT
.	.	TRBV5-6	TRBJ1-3	CASGRYQGNTIYF	TGTGCCAGCGGGCGCTACCAGGGAAACACCATATATTTT
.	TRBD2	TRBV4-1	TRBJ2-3	CASSQFTGTSGGTDTQYF	TGCGCCAGCAGCCAATTCACCGGGACTAGCGGGGGCACAGATACGCAGTATTTT
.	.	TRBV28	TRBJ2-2	CASTPRRRMNTGELFF	TGTGCCAGCACCCCACGTAGGAGAATGAACACCGGGGAGCTGTTTTTT
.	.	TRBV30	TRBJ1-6	CAWSPLTYVGAYSPLHF	TGTGCCTGGAGTCCTCTGACCTACGTGGGGGCTTATTCACCCCTCCACTTT
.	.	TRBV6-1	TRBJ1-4	CASRERGEKLFF	TGTGCCAGCAGGGAAAGGGGTGAAAAACTGTTTTTT
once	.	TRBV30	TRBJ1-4	CAWAFDGEGTNEKLFF	TGTGCCTGGGCTTTTGATGGAGAAGGTACTAATGAAAAACTGTTTTTT
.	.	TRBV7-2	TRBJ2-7	CASSSQGSGGYEQYF	TGTGCCAGCAGCTCCCAGGGGAGCGGTGGTTACGAGCAGTACTTC
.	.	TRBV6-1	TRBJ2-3	CASHSLADTQYF	TGTGCCAGCCACTCCCTGGCAGATACGCAGTATTTT
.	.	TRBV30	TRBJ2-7	CAWSAGIQHEQYF	TGTGCCTGGAGTGCCGGGATCCAGCACGAGCAGTACTTC
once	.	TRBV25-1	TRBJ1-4	CASSAGREWNEKLFF	TGTGCCAGCAGTGCCGGGAGGGAATGGAATGAAAAACTGTTTTTT
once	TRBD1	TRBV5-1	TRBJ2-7	CASSRDRGNYEQYF	TGCGCCAGCAGTCGCGACAGGGGGAATTACGAGCAGTACTTC
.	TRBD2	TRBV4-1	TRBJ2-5	CASSQYAGLAGALGQETQYF	TGCGCCAGCAGCCAGTATGCTGGTCTAGCGGGGGCCCTGGGGCAAGAGACCCAGTACTTC
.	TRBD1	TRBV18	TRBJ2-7	CASSPGTGLYEQYF	TGTGCCAGCTCACCCGGGACAGGGCTTTACGAGCAGTACTTC
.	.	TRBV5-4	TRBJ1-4	CACSDSPATNEKLFF	TGTGCCTGCTCGGACAGTCCTGCAACTAATGAAAAACTGTTTTTT
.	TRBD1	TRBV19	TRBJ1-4	CASRYRGGEKLFF	TGTGCCAGTAGATACAGGGGGGGGGAAAAACTGTTTTTT
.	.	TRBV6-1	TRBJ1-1	CASSERGGAEAFF	TGTGCCAGCAGTGAAAGGGGAGGTGCTGAAGCTTTCTTT
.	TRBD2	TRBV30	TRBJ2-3	CAWSVLAASTDTQYF	TGTGCCTGGAGTGTACTAGCGGCAAGCACAGATACGCAGTATTTT
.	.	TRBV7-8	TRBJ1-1	CASSPSPFRVNTEAFF	TGTGCCAGCAGTCCCAGTCCCTTTCGGGTTAACACTGAAGCTTTCTTT
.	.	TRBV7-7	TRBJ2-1	CASSPVRDNEQFF	TGTGCTAGCAGCCCCGTACGGGACAATGAGCAGTTCTTC
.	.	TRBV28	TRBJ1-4	CASRRDILNEKLFF	TGTGCCAGCAGACGGGACATTCTTAATGAAAAACTGTTTTTT
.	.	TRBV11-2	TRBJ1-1	CASSLVGRGRGTEAFF	TGTGCCAGCAGCTTAGTAGGCCGAGGAAGGGGAACTGAAGCTTTCTTT
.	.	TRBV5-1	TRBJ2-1	CASSQGRGVVNEQFF	TGCGCCAGCAGCCAAGGACGCGGGGTGGTCAATGAGCAGTTCTTC
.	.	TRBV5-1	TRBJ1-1	CASSLAAGPNTEAFF	TGCGCCAGCAGCTTGGCGGCAGGGCCAAACACTGAAGCTTTCTTT
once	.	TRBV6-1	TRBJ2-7	CASSRGAHEQYF	TGTGCCAGCAGTCGCGGAGCCCACGAGCAGTACTTC
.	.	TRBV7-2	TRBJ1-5	CASSLGPSTVSLSNQPQHF	TGTGCCAGCAGCTTAGGACCATCGACAGTCTCCCTTAGCAATCAGCCCCAGCATTTT
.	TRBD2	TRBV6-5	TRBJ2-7	CASSRSGRAYEQYF	TGTGCCAGCAGTCGTAGCGGGAGAGCATACGAGCAGTACTTC
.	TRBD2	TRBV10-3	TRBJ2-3	CAISADREGTDTQYF	TGTGCCATCAGTGCCGATCGGGAGGGGACAGATACGCAGTATTTT
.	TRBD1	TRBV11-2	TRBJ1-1	CASSSVRGQGTEAFF	TGTGCCAGCAGCTCGGTAAGGGGGCAGGGCACTGAAGCTTTCTTT
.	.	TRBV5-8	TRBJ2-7	CASSLVIYEQYF	TGTGCCAGCAGCTTGGTAATCTACGAGCAGTACTTC
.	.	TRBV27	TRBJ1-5	CASSLRGGLYQPQHF	TGTGCCAGCAGCCTGAGGGGGGGTCTATATCAGCCCCAGCATTTT
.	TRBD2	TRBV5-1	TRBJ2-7	CASSFKWGEGSYEQYF	TGCGCCAGCAGCTTTAAATGGGGGGAGGGCTCCTACGAGCAGTACTTC